Described below is a single T cell receptor (beta chain) sequence and its context. Its antigen is undetermined. Per sample, extraction of total RNA gave at least 5.5 micrograms in every case. This record belongs to a study of blood T cells in healthy people across ages. Notes on the study in general: The fall in TCR beta diversity per million T cells was roughly linear with age.

Then a second PCR, running about 6 to 12 cycles, was carried out with a sample-barcoded 5' primer and a J-beta primer mix. TCRdb re-called the 5' RACE reads with MiXCR, one entry per CDR3 protein. The repertoire holds 1 million or so distinct CDR3 sequences, with roughly 45% as singletons. Sequencing was carried out using blood. This receptor was obtained from a woman aged 55-69 years in good health.

The CDR3 coding sequence is TGTGCCAGCAGTTTATCGAACAGGGGGCAACCCCAGCATTTT. This gives the protein CASSLSNRGQPQHF. J is TRBJ1-5 and V is TRBV27; 9 positions agree with TRBD1. The CDR3 is 14 amino acids. Germline CDR1 is MNHEY and CDR2 is SMNVEV (reference sequence). J lost 10 bases, V lost 0 bases, and 4 bases had no gene match.